This TCR beta chain is drawn from a study of beta chain features in type 1 diabetes (dated by TCRdb to 2016 to 2019). Background for the entire study: Mean age, gender distribution, total cell number and subset yield were not different between patients and healthy donors. The study compared the TCRB repertoires of sorted circulating CD4+ T cell subsets in recently diagnosed type 1 diabetes patients with those in matched healthy donors. Naive and central memory subsets were obtained from all 30 or so donors, but regulatory and stem cell-like memory subsets were isolated from only 8 patients and roughly 8 healthy donors. Across all samples, some 100,000,000 sorted cells were examined, and cell number per subset correlated strongly with RNA yield. Paper-wide results and their limitations: Sequencing cDNA rather than genomic DNA could over-represent highly expressing activated cells, although activation and CD3 levels did not differ between groups. Type 1 diabetes patients showed a moderate but significant shortening of TCRB CDR3 length in all four CD4+ subsets. Because small numbers of individuals were included in the HLA sub-analyses, any influence of HLA type on TCRB rearrangement was left unresolved. Fewer insertions and more nucleotide deletions at VDJ recombination sites were observed in patients with type 1 diabetes, implying thymic rearrangement abnormalities. Shorter templates might be favored by PCR, yet because patient and control samples were amplified and corrected together, any such skew would affect both groups equally. Naive, central memory and regulatory TCRB repertoires appeared more similar among patients than among healthy donors.

To note about this clone: The specificity of this receptor is unknown. Base qualities are not provided; no much larger clone lies one nucleotide away.

The entire isolated RNA was reverse transcribed using the High Capacity cDNA Reverse Transcription Kit, and thus expressed TCRB transcripts were sequenced. Deep immunoSEQ sequencing was performed on naive, central memory and regulatory T cell samples, with an average of about 3.6 million total reads per sample. Sorted cells were lysed in RLT buffer, and RNA was extracted using DNase-treated RNeasy Micro or Mini kits according to cell number. Each cell subset was processed separately to prevent cross-contamination, with patient and healthy donor samples processed together. The immunoSEQ multiplex PCR was used to amplify TCRB sequences from cDNA, generating 87-bp fragments that spanned the CDR3 region. The amplicons were sequenced using the Illumina HiSeq platform. Concerning the study's data processing: Synthetic template baselines were used to correct PCR bias computationally, reads within Hamming distance 2 were collapsed, and singletons that could not be merged were discarded. Reads were aligned against IMGT so that V, D and J genes, CDR3 length and insertions or deletions at six rearrangement sites could be assigned. Within each subset, clonotype counts were normalized to sorted cell number, after which true diversity and Gini coefficients were computed with the tcR R package. Repertoire sharing was quantified using the overlap coefficient calculated on TCRB nucleotide sequences. The clones in this table, taken by TCRdb from immuneACCESS, are in-frame only. Not every clone is retained; where verified, under half of the shortfall comes from an unresolved V gene, and the cause of the rest is unknown. V and J calls and clone size follow that table, whereas D and trimming were derived from the DNA. The sample yields 95,000 to 110,000 clones; 25% to 30% were counted once. The ten biggest clones cover more than 0.5% of the sample.

Each donor gave one peripheral blood draw, averaging about 120 mL, which was collected into heparinised tubes. A BD FACSAria II and a panel including CD45RO, CCR7, CD25, CD127, CD95 and CD27 were used to sort naive, central memory, regulatory and stem cell-like memory CD4+ T cells. Purity was above 95% for every sorted population. PBMCs were separated immediately by Lymphoprep density gradient centrifugation and were stained directly, without being cultured. Samples were stained and sorted in pairs, with one healthy donor and one patient per experiment, so that batch effects were minimized. This receptor was taken from a woman in her late teens or twenties with type 1 diabetes. Specimen: central memory CD4+ T cells from blood.

The nucleotide sequence reads as follows: TGTGCCAGTAGGAAATCAGGGGGTAGTGAAAAACTGTTTTTT. Translated, this is CASRKSGGSEKLFF. This chain joins TRBV19 to TRBJ1-4, with 7 central nucleotides matching TRBD1. Inclusive of the bounding cysteine and phenylalanine, the CDR3 is 14 residues long. Only the CDR3 region is kept as DNA, spanning 42 bases read in frame from base 1. Taken from the germline V gene (reference sequence), the CDR1 and CDR2 loops are LNHDA and SQIVND. V is trimmed back by 6 bases and J by 7 bases, and the junction contains 8 bases that no gene match accounts for.